The 10 T cell receptor beta chains below were found in one sample sequenced in a study of cytomegalovirus exposure and HLA in healthy donors. PCR primers comprised 60 Vbeta and 13 Jbeta primers. Method: immunoSEQ multiplex PCR; TCRdb's copy keeps in-frame clones and lacks some. This sample carries over 150,000 clones, approximately 71% of them seen once, and the ten largest clones take about 1.3%. Sequenced input: PBMCs. These receptors were collected from a man aged 50-60 years in good health and CMV-seronegative.

V usage is TRBV2 and J usage is TRBJ1-5; 7 bases align to TRBD1. V was clipped by 6 bases and J by 1 base; unmatched bases: 6. Looked up from germline, CDR1 is SNHLY and CDR2 is FYNNEI. CDR3 length: 15 residues. The CDR3 DNA follows: TGTGCCAGCAGCGACAGGGCCCGAAGCAATCAGCCCCAGCATTTT. The encoded protein is CASSDRARSNQPQHF. Drawing the rest from reference TRBV2 and TRBJ1-5, the complete variable domain is EPEVTQTPSHQVTQMGQEVILRCVPISNHLYFYWYRQILGQKVEFLVSFYNNEISEKSEIFDDQFSVERPDGSNFTLKIRSTKLEDSAMYFCASSDRARSNQPQHFGDGTRLSIL.

The chain joins TRBV5-4 to TRBJ2-3; D is perhaps TRBD1 (6 bases). V was shortened by 4 bases and J by 5 bases, with 14 bases between the two germline ends. This CDR3 contains 14 residues. The germline gives CDR1 SGHNT, CDR2 YYREEE (reference sequence). The DNA for the CDR3 is TGTGCCAGCAGCCTACGGACAGCTATAGATACGCAGTATTTT. Protein sequence: CASSLRTAIDTQYF.

The V gene is TRBV7-2, the J gene TRBJ2-5, with 7 bases matching TRBD1. The CDR3 extends over 17 amino acids. Germline V CDR1 and CDR2: SGHTA, FQGNSA. V trimming: 6 bases; J trimming: 4 bases; junction bases outside the gene matches: 17. CDR3 coding DNA: TGTGCCAGCAGTCTAGGGGGCAATGGGGCAAGGGGAGAGACCCAGTACTTC. Translated: CASSLGGNGARGETQYF.

This sequence joins TRBV30 and TRBJ2-7, with D maybe TRBD2 (6 bases). The V end was cut by 8 bases, the J end by 0 bases, with 17 bases between. The CDR3 covers 14 residues. Germline V gives CDR1 GTSNPN, CDR2 SVGIG (reference sequence). The CDR3: CALLGDFSSYEQYF. Written as DNA, the CDR3 is TGTGCCCTCCTGGGGGACTTCAGCTCCTACGAGCAGTACTTC.

This clone was picked up a small number of times. The V call is TRBV25-1, the J call TRBJ2-5; 7 nucleotides line up with TRBD2. CDR1 and CDR2 from the germline V gene are MGHDK and SYGVNS. J lost 5 bases, V lost 10 bases, and 10 bases had no gene match. This CDR3 is 13 amino acids long. CDR3 bases: TGTGCCACTACAAAGGGAGGGCGGGAGACCCAGTACTTC. Translated: CATTKGGRETQYF. Full variable domain (rest looked up from reference TRBV25-1 and TRBJ2-5): EADIYQTPRYLVIGTGKKITLECSQTMGHDKMYWYQQDPGMELHLIHYSYGVNSTEKGDLSSESTVSRIRTEHFPLTLESARPSHTSQYLCATTKGGRETQYFGPGTRLLVL.

This clone was recorded only once. The chain has TRBV6-1 and TRBJ1-2; possible D gene TRBD1, 6 bases. The germline gives CDR1 MNHNS, CDR2 SASEGT. The CDR3 is made up of 13 amino acids. V shed 8 bases and J shed 4 bases, with 14 bases lying between them. The CDR3 DNA reads TGTGCCAGCCGTGGAACAGGGTTCTATGGCTACACCTTC. Its protein is CASRGTGFYGYTF.

This rearrangement joins TRBV28 to TRBJ2-3; D unresolved. The CDR3 loop spans 11 amino acids. Germline CDR1 and CDR2: MDHEN and SYDVKM. V lost 5 bases and J 3 bases, leaving 3 bases between the germline ends. CDR3 nucleotides: TGTGCCAGCAGTCCTACAGATACGCAGTATTTT. Translating it yields CASSPTDTQYF.

The CDR3: CASSLVPGTDNYGYTF. The DNA for the CDR3 is TGCGCCAGCAGCTTGGTCCCAGGGACAGATAACTATGGCTACACCTTC. V usage is TRBV5-1 and J usage is TRBJ1-2; 7 bases line up with TRBD1. V dropped 0 bases and J dropped 1; count of bases not matched to a gene: 6. The CDR3 has 16 amino acids. CDR1 and CDR2 from the germline V gene are SGHRS and YFSETQ.

V gene TRBV19 combines with J gene TRBJ1-2; no reliable D call. Germline V gives CDR1 LNHDA, CDR2 SQIVND (reference sequence). The CDR3 contains 11 residues. With 5 bases removed from V and 8 bases from J, the gap between germline ends came to 9 bases. CDR3 sequence: CASSPGEGYTF. The CDR3 coding sequence is TGTGCCAGTAGTCCGGGAGAAGGCTACACCTTC. Filled out from reference TRBV19 and TRBJ1-2, the complete variable domain reads DGGITQSPKYLFRKEGQNVTLSCEQNLNHDAMYWYRQDPGQGLRLIYYSQIVNDFQKGDIAEGYSVSREKKESFPLTVTSAQKNPTAFYLCASSPGEGYTFGSGTRLTVV.

The sample holds a few counts of this clone. The chain employs TRBV2 and TRBJ2-2; D may be TRBD2 (5 bases). The V end lost 3 bases, the J end lost 6 bases, and 11 bases lay between the germline ends. CDR1 is SNHLY and CDR2 is FYNNEI in the germline V gene. The CDR3 is 14 amino acids. CDR3 sequence: CASSEVAGAGELFF. The CDR3 DNA reads as TGTGCCAGCAGTGAGGTGGCCGGGGCCGGGGAGCTGTTTTTT.